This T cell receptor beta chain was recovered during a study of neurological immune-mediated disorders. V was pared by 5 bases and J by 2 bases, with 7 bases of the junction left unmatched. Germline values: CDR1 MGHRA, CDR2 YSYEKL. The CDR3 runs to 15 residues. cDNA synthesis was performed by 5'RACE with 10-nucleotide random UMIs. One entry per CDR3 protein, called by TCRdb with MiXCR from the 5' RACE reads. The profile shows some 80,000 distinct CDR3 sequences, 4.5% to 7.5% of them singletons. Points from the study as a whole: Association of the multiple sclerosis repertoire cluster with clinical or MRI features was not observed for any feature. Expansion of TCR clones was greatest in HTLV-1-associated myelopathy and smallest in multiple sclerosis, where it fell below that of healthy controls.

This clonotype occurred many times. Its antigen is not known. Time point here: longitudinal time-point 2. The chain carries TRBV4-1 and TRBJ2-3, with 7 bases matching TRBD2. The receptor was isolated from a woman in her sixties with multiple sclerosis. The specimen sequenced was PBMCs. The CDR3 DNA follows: TGCGCCAGCAGCGGACTAGGTACGCCCACAGATACGCAGTATTTT. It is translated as CASSGLGTPTDTQYF.